This T cell receptor beta chain was identified in a study of blood T cell repertoires in COVID-19. As for the study in general: The United States, Italy and Spain were the sources of the acute and convalescent COVID-19 samples. The cDNA or gDNA used as material had been derived from T cells, B-cell-depleted T cells, or PBMCs.

The CDR3 is 16 amino acids. V shed 4 bases and J shed 2 bases, with 17 bases lying between them. In germline, CDR1 is SGHAT, CDR2 FQNNGV. Original processing methods: Cell counts per sample came from amplifying reference gene primers. Profiling relied on immunoSEQ multiplex PCR, and the TCRdb table lists in-frame clones only, not all of them. V, J and clone size were drawn from that table, and D and trimming were deduced from the DNA. This table holds just over 70,000 clones, more than 75% found once. This clone was recorded once. The V and J genes are TRBV11-2 and TRBJ1-1; D remains unclear. The clonotype originates from a human donor in a cohort sampled during active COVID-19. The sequencing sample was made of peripheral blood. Here the CDR3 reads CASSSIKQAPNTEAFF. CDR3 nucleotides: TGTGCCAGCAGCTCGATCAAGCAGGCTCCAAACACTGAAGCTTTCTTT.